The entry below gives a single TCR beta chain sequence along with its context. This clone came up a few times. Which antigen it targets is not known. No base quality values were provided; no much bigger clone lies one nucleotide off. These data originate in a study of beta chain features in type 1 diabetes listed by TCRdb under 2018. At the level of the whole study: Mean age, gender distribution, total cell number and subset yield were not different between patients and healthy donors. Across all samples, fewer than 110,000,000 sorted cells were examined, and cell number per subset correlated strongly with RNA yield. In the study, recently diagnosed type 1 diabetes patients and matched healthy donors were compared on the TCRB repertoires of their sorted circulating CD4+ T cell subsets. Naive and central memory subsets were obtained from all 30 or so donors, but regulatory and stem cell-like memory subsets were isolated from only 8 patients and roughly 8 healthy donors. Study-wide conclusions, independent of this receptor: PCR may preferentially amplify shorter templates, but because patient and control samples were amplified and corrected together, any resulting skew would affect both groups equally. Because cDNA rather than genomic DNA was sequenced, highly expressing activated cells could have been over-represented, although no difference in activation and CD3 levels was found between groups. A moderate but significant shortening of TCRB CDR3 length was observed in type 1 diabetes patients in all four CD4+ subsets. Because small numbers of individuals were included in the HLA sub-analyses, any influence of HLA type on TCRB rearrangement was left unresolved. The naive, central memory and regulatory TCRB repertoires appeared to resemble one another more closely among patients than among healthy donors. Patients with type 1 diabetes made fewer insertions and deleted more nucleotides at VDJ recombination sites, implying thymic rearrangement abnormalities.

The entire amount of isolated RNA was reverse transcribed using the High Capacity cDNA Reverse Transcription Kit, so the sequenced TCRB transcripts were expressed ones. Deep immunoSEQ sequencing was performed on naive, central memory and regulatory T cell samples, with an average of roughly 3.3 million total reads per sample. Sorted cells were lysed in RLT buffer and RNA was extracted with DNase-treated RNeasy Micro or Mini kits, depending on cell number. Each cell subset was processed separately to prevent cross-contamination, with patient and healthy donor samples processed together. Using the immunoSEQ multiplex PCR, TCRB sequences were amplified from cDNA into 87-bp fragments spanning the CDR3 region. Sequencing of the amplicons was done on the Illumina HiSeq platform. The authors' analysis ran thus. PCR bias was computationally corrected using synthetic template baselines, reads within Hamming distance 2 were collapsed, and singletons that could not be merged were discarded. Reads were aligned against IMGT so that V, D and J genes, CDR3 length and insertions or deletions at six rearrangement sites could be assigned. Within each subset, clonotype counts were normalized to sorted cell number, and only after that were true diversity and Gini coefficients computed with the tcR R package. The overlap coefficient, calculated on TCRB nucleotide sequences, was used to quantify repertoire sharing. Out-of-frame TCRB sequences from naive cells were analyzed to stand in for the pre-selection repertoire. TCRdb obtained this table from immuneACCESS and retained in-frame rearrangements with V and J assigned. These tables miss some clones; where compared with another copy, unresolved V genes account for less than half of the shortfall, and the remainder is unexplained. From that table come the V and J calls and clone size; the DNA was used to work out D and trimming. This sample comprises roughly 230,000 clones, around 9.6% of them detected only once. The top ten constitute around 0.031% of the sample.

The CDR3 goes from the cysteine to the phenylalanine over 15 residues. Kept here is only the CDR3 DNA, which spans 45 bases and is read in frame from base 1. At the junction V is shortened by 0 bases and J by 1 base; bases outside the gene matches: 1. CDR1 MNHEY and CDR2 SVGAGI are derived from the germline V gene. From each donor, a single peripheral blood sample of about 100 mL on average was drawn into heparinised tubes. A BD FACSAria II and a panel including CD45RO, CCR7, CD25, CD127, CD95 and CD27 were used to sort naive, central memory, regulatory and stem cell-like memory CD4+ T cells. All sorted populations exceeded 95% purity. PBMCs were separated immediately by Lymphoprep density gradient centrifugation and were stained directly, without being cultured. So that batch effects would be minimized, each experiment stained and sorted samples in pairs, pairing one healthy donor with one patient.

The clonotype was recovered from a young woman in good health. The rearranged segments are TRBV6-5 and TRBJ2-3; a stretch of 7 junction bases matches TRBD1. The sequenced sample consisted of naive CD4+ T cells from blood. What the cell subset or site label conveys for this sample: true naive CD4+ T cells. The DNA sequence follows: TGTGCCAGCAGTTACTCGGGGACAGGCACAGATACGCAGTATTTT. Its amino acids are CASSYSGTGTDTQYF.